What follows is one TCR beta chain and its context. The CDR3 totals 13 residues. Unmatched junction bases numbered 1, after V lost 5 bases and J lost 7 bases. CDR1 and CDR2 from the germline V gene are SGHTA and FQGTGA. Original processing notes: Reference gene primers were amplified, and this amplification served to estimate nucleated cell counts. Here immunoSEQ multiplex PCR was the method, and the copy in TCRdb shows in-frame clones only, minus some. The D gene and trimming were derived from the DNA, and the V and J assignments and clone size from that table. The sample has 110,000 to 150,000 clones; under 90% are singletons. The sample originates from a study of blood T cell repertoires in COVID-19. Study details: PBMCs, B-cell-depleted T cells, or T cells provided the cDNA or gDNA that made up the material.

This chain connects TRBV7-3 to TRBJ1-6, with 8 bases matching TRBD1. Sequencing was performed on peripheral blood. This receptor was taken from a human donor in a cohort sampled during active COVID-19. DNA for the CDR3: TGTGCCAGCAGCCGGACAGGGAATTCACCCCTCCACTTT. The encoded protein is CASSRTGNSPLHF. Using reference TRBV7-3 and TRBJ1-6 for the parts outside the CDR3, the full variable domain is GAGVSQTPSNKVTEKGKYVELRCDPISGHTALYWYRQSLGQGPEFLIYFQGTGAADDSGLPNDRFFAVRPEGSVSTLKIQRTERGDSAVYLCASSRTGNSPLHFGNGTRLTVT.